This TCR beta chain is drawn from a study of CDR3 diversity in severe acne. Germline V gives CDR1 MNHEY, CDR2 SVGAGI. V was trimmed by 2 bases and J by 1 base, leaving 3 bases between them. The CDR3 covers 13 residues. TCRdb re-called the PCR reads through MiXCR, storing one row per CDR3 protein. The table includes about 98,000 distinct CDR3 sequences, roughly half detected once. This clonotype was detected ten times or more. The rearrangement links TRBV6-5 to TRBJ2-1; D ambiguous. This sequence originates from a male donor with acne. The sequenced sample was blood. The CDR3 region is CASSYSSYNEQFF. The CDR3 DNA reads TGTGCCAGCAGTTACAGTTCCTACAATGAGCAGTTCTTC.